This TCR beta chain was obtained from a study of cytomegalovirus exposure and HLA in healthy donors. The junction had 1 base not matched to a gene; V was cut back by 0 bases and J by 4 bases. The germline gives CDR1 MGHRA, CDR2 YSYEKL. This CDR3 has 16 amino acids. The PCR ran on 60 Vbeta and 13 Jbeta primers. The table came from immunoSEQ multiplex PCR; TCRdb's copy has only in-frame clones and leaves some out. The table includes about 110,000 clones, roughly 73% detected once. Input material: PBMCs. The chain uses TRBV4-1 and TRBJ2-7; the match to TRBD2 covers 15 bases. This clonotype was obtained from a young man in good health and CMV-seronegative. CDR3 nucleotides: TGCGCCAGCAGCCAAGAAGGGACTAGCGGGAGGTACGAGCAGTACTTC. It yields the protein CASSQEGTSGRYEQYF.